This T cell receptor beta chain was profiled in a study of regulatory T cells in long-lasting Graves disease. The time point: newly diagnosed GD, antithyroid drugs for less than 3 months. From RNA extracted from PBMCs, the TCR library was made. Arm-PCR of CDR3 regions with iRepertoire HTBI primers generated TCR beta libraries. Authors' data handling: Identified segments across samples numbered fewer than 80 TRBV and more than 11 TRBJ. In TCRdb, the multiplex PCR reads were re-called with MiXCR into one record per CDR3 protein. These V and J calls are TCRdb output, not the study's own analysis. The data contain roughly 530,000 distinct CDR3 sequences, more than 15% of them singletons. This clonotype has at least ten counts. Between the trimmed V and J ends, which lost 7 bases and 5 bases, there was a span of 19 bases. There are 14 residues in the CDR3. Germline V gene sequence: CDR1 SGHRS, CDR2 YFSETQ.

This sample also appeared in a second study, on T cells in Graves' hyperthyroidism and ophthalmopathy.

The gene calls are TRBV5-1 and TRBJ2-7; tentative D call: TRBD1 (5 bases). The sample here was peripheral blood mononuclear cells (PBMCs), taken at new diagnosis, from a patient treated with antithyroid drugs. The clonotype was recovered from a woman aged 40 to 65 with Graves disease. The CDR3 DNA sequence: TGCGCCAGCTCCTGGGGCCCCGGAGAGGACGAGCAGTACTTC. Encoded protein: CASSWGPGEDEQYF. The full variable domain, in which reference TRBV5-1 and TRBJ2-7 provide the parts outside the CDR3, is KAGVTQTPRYLIKTRGQQVTLSCSPISGHRSVSWYQQTPGQGLQFLFEYFSETQRNKGNFPGRFSGRQFSNSRSEMNVSTLELGDSALYLCASSWGPGEDEQYFGPGTRLTVT.